This T cell receptor (beta chain) was identified during a study of T cells in Graves' hyperthyroidism and ophthalmopathy. There are 15 residues in the CDR3. Trimming cost V 0 bases and J 0 bases, with 9 bases left between them. Germline CDR1 SGHRS, CDR2 YFSETQ. Template material for amplifying TCR beta CDR3 regions consisted of RNA transcripts. HTBI primers were the set used in a first-round RT-PCR of the TCR CDR3. Via MiXCR, TCRdb re-called the multiplex PCR reads, giving one row per CDR3 protein. This sample has roughly 720,000 distinct CDR3 sequences, with approximately 15% found just once. This clonotype was found many times.

The clonotype was recovered from a man aged 50 to 60 with Graves' hyperthyroidism. The V call is TRBV5-1, the J call TRBJ1-1; D ambiguous. Sequencing input: blood. The CDR3 region has the DNA TGCGCCAGCAGCTTGGTTCCGAGCATGAACACTGAAGCTTTCTTT. Residues: CASSLVPSMNTEAFF.